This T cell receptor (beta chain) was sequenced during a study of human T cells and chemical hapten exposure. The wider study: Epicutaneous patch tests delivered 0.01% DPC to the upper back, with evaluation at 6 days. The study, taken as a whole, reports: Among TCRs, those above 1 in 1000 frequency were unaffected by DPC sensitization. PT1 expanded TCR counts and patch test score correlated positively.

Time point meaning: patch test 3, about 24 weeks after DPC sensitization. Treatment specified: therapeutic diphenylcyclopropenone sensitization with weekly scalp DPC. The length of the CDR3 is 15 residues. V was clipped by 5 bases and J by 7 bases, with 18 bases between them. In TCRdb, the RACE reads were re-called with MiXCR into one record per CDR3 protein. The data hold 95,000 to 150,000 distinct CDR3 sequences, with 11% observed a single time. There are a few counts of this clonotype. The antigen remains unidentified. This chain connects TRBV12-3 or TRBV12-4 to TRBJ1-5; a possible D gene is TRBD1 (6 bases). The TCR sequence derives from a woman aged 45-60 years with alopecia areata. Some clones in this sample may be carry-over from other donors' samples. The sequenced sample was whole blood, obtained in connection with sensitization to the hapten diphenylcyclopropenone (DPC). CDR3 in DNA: TGTGCCAGCAGTCCTTTAGGGGGGTCGCGGCAGCCCCAGCATTTT. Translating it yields CASSPLGGSRQPQHF.